The 30 T cell receptor beta chains listed next were all sequenced from one sample in a study of metastatic and nonmetastatic thyroid tumors. MiXCR reprocessed the PCR reads for TCRdb. The sample has under 30,000 clones, 20% seen once. All patients reached thyroid surgery having received no treatment beforehand. Material for sequencing was blood. The receptors stem from a male donor with papillary thyroid cancer or a benign thyroid nodule (not recorded which). Some clones in this sample may be carry-over from other donors' samples.

This clone was seen repeatedly, ten times or more. This sequence joins TRBV4-1 and TRBJ1-1; TRBD1 is a possible D gene (6 bases). From germline, CDR1 is MGHRA and CDR2 YSYEKL. With 3 bases removed from V and 4 bases from J, the gap between germline ends came to 18 bases. This CDR3 has 16 residues. Here the CDR3 DNA reads TGCGCCAGCAGCCATCTACAGGGTGGATGGCCCACTGAAGCTTTCTTT. It translates to CASSHLQGGWPTEAFF.

With regard to this clone: Germline is not matched at one junction end, which may reflect a read error. The rearrangement uses TRBV11-3 and TRBJ1-1; D is uncertain. The CDR3 extends over 13 amino acids. Germline loops: CDR1 SGHNT, CDR2 YENEEA. CDR3 DNA: TGTGCCAGCAGCTTACTACAGTGGACTGAAGTTTTCTTT. It codes for CASSLLQWTEVFF.

There are many counts of this clone. This chain links TRBV6-4 with TRBJ2-3; 13 nucleotides match TRBD2. This CDR3 has 16 amino acids. V lost 2 bases and J lost 2; bases outside the gene matches: 1. The germline CDR1 and CDR2 sequences are MRHNA and SNTAGT. CDR3 region: CASSDTSGRATDTQYF. The DNA of the CDR3 is TGTGCCAGCAGTGACACTAGCGGGAGGGCCACAGATACGCAGTATTTT.

This rearrangement joins TRBV7-2 to TRBJ1-2, with 7 bases aligning to TRBD1. This CDR3 has 13 amino acids. Germline loops: CDR1 SGHTA, CDR2 FQGNSA. V lost 5 bases to trimming and J lost 6 bases; unmatched junction nucleotides: 6. The CDR3 here is CASSPRDSDGYTF. The CDR3 bases are TGTGCCAGCAGCCCCCGGGACAGTGATGGCTACACCTTC.

In this sample, this clone turned up many times. This chain uses TRBV5-1 with TRBJ2-5, with 9 bases identical to TRBD2. V shed 3 bases, J shed 1 base, and the junction held 4 bases outside the gene matches. The CDR3 is 15 amino acids. Germline assignment: CDR1 SGHRS and CDR2 YFSETQ. The CDR3 region is CASSSATSGQETQYF. The CDR3 nucleotides are TGCGCCAGCAGCTCGGCGACTAGCGGCCAAGAGACCCAGTACTTC.

This clone was picked up many times. The chain recombines TRBV14 with TRBJ1-5, with no clear D. The CDR3 has 13 amino acids. The germline V gene encodes CDR1 SGHDN and CDR2 FVKESK. Trimming left V 2 bases short and J 6 bases short, with 8 bases between. CDR3 sequence: CASSQSASQPQHF. The CDR3 nucleotides read TGTGCCAGCAGCCAAAGCGCGTCTCAGCCCCAGCATTTT.

At least ten counts were recorded for this clone. V and J are TRBV6-6 and TRBJ2-7; 9 bases map to TRBD1. Germline-derived CDR1 and CDR2 are MNHNY and SVGAGI (reference sequence). This CDR3 spans 16 amino acids. With 2 bases clipped from V and 5 bases from J, the junction kept 10 bases outside the gene matches. The CDR3 loop is CASSYLLDRGVDEQYF. In DNA, the CDR3 is TGTGCCAGCAGTTACCTCCTGGACAGGGGTGTAGACGAGCAGTACTTC.

This clone was detected many times. V and J are TRBV6-1 and TRBJ2-7; 8 nucleotides line up with TRBD1. This CDR3 comprises 14 residues. V was pared by 6 bases and J by 3 bases, with 7 bases of the junction left unmatched. The V gene's germline CDR1 is MNHNS and CDR2 SASEGT. The CDR3 sequence is CASRVQGGLYEQYF. CDR3 nucleotides: TGTGCCAGCAGGGTACAGGGGGGCCTCTACGAGCAGTACTTC.

This clone has ten or more counts. This sequence joins TRBV11-2 and TRBJ2-7; no clear D gene. From germline, CDR1 is SGHAT and CDR2 FQNNGV. With 2 bases removed from V and 3 bases from J, the gap between germline ends came to 17 bases. This CDR3 has 16 residues. The CDR3 here is CASSLYVGGPFYEQYF. In DNA, the CDR3 is TGTGCCAGCAGCTTATATGTGGGTGGACCTTTCTACGAGCAGTACTTC.

Of note for this clone: Relative to the germline gene, one junction end is altered; a read error may explain this. Here the CDR3 reads CVSRTGGFPYEQYF. Here the CDR3 DNA reads TGTGTCAGCCGGACAGGGGGCTTTCCCTACGAGCAGTACTTC. This chain connects TRBV18 to TRBJ2-7, with 11 positions matching TRBD1. The V gene's germline CDR1 is KGHSH and CDR2 LQKENI. This CDR3 has 14 residues. The whole variable domain, remainder taken from reference TRBV18 and TRBJ2-7, is NAGVMQNPRHLVRRRGQEARLRCSPMKGHSHVYWYRQLPEEGLKFMVYLQKENIIDESGMPKERFSAEFPKEGPSILRIQQVVRGDSAAYFCVSRTGGFPYEQYFGPGTRLTVT.

The sample holds many counts of this clone. The rearrangement joins TRBV24-1 to TRBJ1-1, with D possibly TRBD1 on 6 matching bases. The ends were cut back, 3 bases at V and 4 bases at J, with 17 bases in the middle. The CDR3 totals 16 residues. Germline V gives CDR1 KGHDR, CDR2 SFDVKD. The CDR3 protein is CATSDILNRVSTEAFF. CDR3 nucleotides: TGTGCCACCAGTGATATACTAAACAGGGTATCCACTGAAGCTTTCTTT.

This clone was recorded at least ten times. This sequence joins TRBV6-5 and TRBJ1-2; possible D gene TRBD1, 5 bases. CDR1 is MNHEY and CDR2 is SVGAGI in the germline V gene. The CDR3 is 17 residues long. Trimming took 2 bases from V and 0 from J, leaving 16 bases between them. CDR3 nucleotides: TGTGCCAGCAGTTACGGGGGAATGGGGGGAGCTAACTATGGCTACACCTTC. This gives the protein CASSYGGMGGANYGYTF.

This clone was found many times. This chain uses TRBV9 with TRBJ2-7; D call uncertain. This CDR3 comprises 15 residues. Germline V gene lookup returns CDR1 SGDLS and CDR2 YYNGEE. Trimming shortened V by 3 bases and J by 1 base, and 14 bases separated the two germline ends. The CDR3 DNA reads TGTGCCAGCAGCGAGAGACACCTATTTTCCTACGAGCAGTACTTC. It encodes CASSERHLFSYEQYF.

This clone was detected ten times or more. CDR3 in amino acids: CASSSSARADTQYF. CDR3 DNA: TGTGCCAGCAGCTCCTCCGCTAGAGCAGATACGCAGTATTTT. The chain recombines TRBV11-3 with TRBJ2-3; D is uncertain. Germline V gene data show CDR1 as SGHNT and CDR2 as YENEEA. V was shortened by 4 bases and J by 4 bases, with 12 bases between the two germline ends. The CDR3 is 14 residues long.

Ten or more counts support this clone. This rearrangement joins TRBV20-1 to TRBJ1-5, with 9 bases fitting TRBD1. The V segment lost 2 bases and the J segment 5 bases; nucleotides outside the gene matches: 10. Germline loops: CDR1 DFQATT, CDR2 SNEGSKA (reference sequence). The CDR3 is made up of 16 amino acids. The CDR3, as DNA: TGCAGTGCTAGATCGGTAGGGGGACAGGGCTATCAGCCCCAGCATTTT. Translating gives CSARSVGGQGYQPQHF.

This clone has ten or more counts. The chain is built from TRBV6-1 and TRBJ2-7, with 11 bases aligning to TRBD2. CDR1 MNHNS and CDR2 SASEGT come from the germline V gene. This CDR3 contains 17 residues. Trimming took 7 bases from V and 7 from J; bases not matched to a gene: 18. The CDR3 nucleotides read TGTGCCAGCAATTCTCCGCTAACACTAGCGGGAGCCGGGGAGCAGTACTTC. Amino acid sequence: CASNSPLTLAGAGEQYF.

This clone ranks as medium-sized. The rearrangement joins TRBV15 to TRBJ2-6, with D uncertain. V lost 0 bases to trimming and J lost 0 bases, with 3 bases between them. The germline V gene encodes CDR1 LNHNV and CDR2 YYDKDF (reference sequence). The CDR3 is made up of 15 amino acids. CDR3 DNA: TGTGCCACCAGCAGAGACAACTCTGGGGCCAACGTCCTGACTTTC. Translation gives CATSRDNSGANVLTF.

This clone was seen many times. This rearrangement joins TRBV12-3 or TRBV12-4 to TRBJ1-6, with D maybe TRBD1 (5 bases). V was trimmed by 1 base and J by 15 bases, leaving 16 bases between them. This CDR3 is 14 amino acids long. The CDR3 coding sequence is TGTGCCAGCAGTTTAGATACAGGTCTCAGGCGCCTCCACTTT. Protein: CASSLDTGLRRLHF.

This clone occurred many times. The CDR3 loop is CASSYSRDRGHEAFF. CDR3 sequence (DNA): TGTGCCAGCAGTTACTCGAGGGACAGGGGGCACGAAGCTTTCTTT. This rearrangement joins TRBV6-5 to TRBJ1-1; 12 positions match TRBD1. Trimming removed 0 bases from V and 8 bases from J; junction bases left unmatched: 4. Per the germline V gene, CDR1 is MNHEY and CDR2 is SVGAGI. CDR3 length: 15 amino acids.

This clone was picked up many times. The genes are TRBV6-2 or TRBV6-3 and TRBJ2-7; D is possibly TRBD1 or TRBD2 (5 bases each). Trimming removed 6 bases at V and 2 bases at J, with 17 bases between. Per the germline V gene, CDR1 is MNHEY and CDR2 is SVGEGT. CDR3 size: 15 residues. DNA for the CDR3: TGTGCCAGCAGGCCACTCCAGGGAGATCCCTACGAGCAGTACTTC. Amino acid sequence: CASRPLQGDPYEQYF.

This clone has at least ten counts. The V call is TRBV6-5, the J call TRBJ1-2; unclear D gene. The germline V gene encodes CDR1 MNHEY and CDR2 SVGAGI. The ends were cut back, 0 bases at V and 6 bases at J, with 11 bases in the middle. The CDR3 is 14 amino acids. Here the CDR3 DNA reads TGTGCCAGCAGTTACTCGATTGGGGATCATGGCTACACCTTC. Translating it yields CASSYSIGDHGYTF.

This clone has a count of ten or more. The V gene is TRBV2, the J gene TRBJ1-2, with a tentative D call TRBD1 (6 bases). CDR3 length: 15 residues. CDR1 SNHLY and CDR2 FYNNEI come from the germline V gene. V was pared by 3 bases and J by 0 bases, with 11 bases between. The CDR3 loop reads CASSDSTGTNYGYTF. CDR3 DNA sequence: TGTGCCAGCAGTGATAGTACAGGGACTAACTATGGCTACACCTTC. Full variable domain (remainder filled in from reference TRBV2 and TRBJ1-2): EPEVTQTPSHQVTQMGQEVILRCVPISNHLYFYWYRQILGQKVEFLVSFYNNEISEKSEIFDDQFSVERPDGSNFTLKIRSTKLEDSAMYFCASSDSTGTNYGYTFGSGTRLTVV.

This clone appeared many times. This chain joins TRBV4-2 and TRBJ2-1, with TRBD2 identical over 7 bases. Germline loops: CDR1 LGHNA, CDR2 YNFKEQ. V trimming: 2 bases; J trimming: 4 bases; junction bases outside the gene matches: 8. The CDR3 length is 16 residues. CDR3 coding DNA: TGTGCCAGCAGCCAATCGTCGGCTAGCGGTTACAATGAGCAGTTCTTC. Amino acid sequence: CASSQSSASGYNEQFF.

This clone was observed many times. The chain has TRBV2 and TRBJ1-6; D uncertain. This CDR3 is built from 14 residues. Germline V gives CDR1 SNHLY, CDR2 FYNNEI. V lost 7 bases to trimming and J lost 6 bases, with 13 bases between them. CDR3 DNA sequence: TGTGCCAGCACTGAGTTCGTCCGTAATTCACCCCTCCACTTT. Encoded protein: CASTEFVRNSPLHF.

V usage is TRBV6-1 and J usage is TRBJ2-2; D ambiguous. V was pared by 2 bases and J by 6 bases, with 13 bases between. CDR1 and CDR2 from the germline V gene are MNHNS and SASEGT. The CDR3 consists of 15 residues. In DNA form, the CDR3 reads TGTGCCAGCAGTGAAATGCTATCCCTGGCCGGGGAGCTGTTTTTT. It yields the protein CASSEMLSLAGELFF.

This clone was seen at least ten times. The chain is built from TRBV15 and TRBJ1-2, with 7 bases fitting TRBD1. The CDR3 is 14 residues long. V was pared by 1 base and J by 2 bases, with 1 base of the junction left unmatched. Germline V gives CDR1 LNHNV, CDR2 YYDKDF (reference sequence). This chain's CDR3 is CATSRGQGNYGYTF. The CDR3 DNA is TGTGCCACCAGCAGAGGACAGGGCAACTATGGCTACACCTTC.

This clone was seen at least ten times. The rearrangement uses TRBV10-3 and TRBJ2-5; D ambiguous. V was cut by 3 bases and J by 5 bases, with 4 bases left in between. Germline CDR1 and CDR2: ENHRY and SYGVKD. This CDR3 has 11 amino acids. CDR3 sequence reads: CAISDPETQYF. Here the CDR3 DNA reads TGTGCCATCAGTGACCCGGAGACCCAGTACTTC.

V and J are TRBV5-4 and TRBJ2-1, with no clear D. This CDR3 has 15 residues. Trimming cost V 0 bases and J 2 bases, with 9 bases left between them. In germline, CDR1 is SGHNT, CDR2 YYREEE (reference sequence). CDR3 nucleotide sequence: TGTGCCAGCAGCTTGGGCCAAGGTCCCTACAATGAGCAGTTCTTC. It codes for CASSLGQGPYNEQFF.

This clone was seen at least ten times. This chain uses TRBV6-6 with TRBJ2-1; 10 bases line up with TRBD2. CDR3 length: 15 residues. With V trimmed by 2 bases and J by 4 bases, 2 bases remained unmatched. Germline V lookup: CDR1 MNHNY, CDR2 SVGAGI (reference sequence). CDR3 nucleotides: TGTGCCAGCAGTTACCTACTAGCGGGGTACAATGAGCAGTTCTTC. Encoded protein: CASSYLLAGYNEQFF.

This clone was counted only a few times. This chain links TRBV9 with TRBJ2-5; D uncertain. This CDR3 has 14 amino acids. Trimming took off 4 bases at V and 3 bases at J, with 13 bases between the two ends. Germline lookup yields CDR1 SGDLS and CDR2 YYNGEE. The CDR3, as DNA: TGTGCCAGCAGCCTCTTTGGCTGGGAAGAGACCCAGTACTTC. Translated, it gives CASSLFGWEETQYF.